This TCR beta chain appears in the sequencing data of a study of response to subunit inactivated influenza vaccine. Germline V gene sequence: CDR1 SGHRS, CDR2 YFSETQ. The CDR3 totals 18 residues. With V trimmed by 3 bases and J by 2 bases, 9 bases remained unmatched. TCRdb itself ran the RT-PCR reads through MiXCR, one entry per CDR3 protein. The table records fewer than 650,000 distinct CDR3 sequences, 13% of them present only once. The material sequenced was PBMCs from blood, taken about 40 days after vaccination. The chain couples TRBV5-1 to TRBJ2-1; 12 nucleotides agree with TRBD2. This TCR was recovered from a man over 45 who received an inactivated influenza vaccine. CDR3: CASSSVLAGGFTYNEQFF. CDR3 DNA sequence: TGCGCCAGCAGCTCGGTACTAGCGGGAGGTTTCACCTACAATGAGCAGTTCTTC. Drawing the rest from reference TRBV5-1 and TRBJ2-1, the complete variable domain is KAGVTQTPRYLIKTRGQQVTLSCSPISGHRSVSWYQQTPGQGLQFLFEYFSETQRNKGNFPGRFSGRQFSNSRSEMNVSTLELGDSALYLCASSSVLAGGFTYNEQFFGPGTRLTVL.